This TCR beta chain was identified during a study of cytomegalovirus exposure and HLA in healthy donors. Whole-study context: Among the roughly 430 genotyped donors, approximately 80% were placed in the Caucasian-associated ancestry cluster.

Comment on this clone: The junction shows a germline mismatch at one end, possibly a read error.

CDR3 size: 13 residues. Germline V gene sequence: CDR1 KGHSH, CDR2 LQKENI. The study ran its PCR with 60 Vbeta and 13 Jbeta primers. Sequencing used immunoSEQ multiplex PCR; TCRdb keeps in-frame clones, though not all of them. The table has over 120,000 clones, around 80% seen once. J is TRBJ2-1 and V is TRBV18, with a tentative D call TRBD1 (5 bases). The receptor was derived from a female donor in good health and CMV-seronegative. The sample taken for sequencing was PBMCs. The CDR3, as DNA: TGTGCCAGCTCACCACCCCAGGGCAGGGCGCCGCTCTTC. Translating it yields CASSPPQGRAPLF.